This T cell receptor beta chain is drawn from a study of CD8 T cells in ankylosing spondylitis. Notes on the study in general: Existing reports had already noted some motif variants in reactive arthritis synovial fluid and blood. Matched synovial fluid from ankylosing spondylitis patients was reported to be enriched for disease-linked clones. Among TCR beta sequences, a motif of eight highly homologous variants appeared characteristic of ankylosing spondylitis blood.

MiXCR, run by TCRdb on the 5' RACE reads, gives a single entry per CDR3 protein. This sample carries about 400,000 distinct CDR3 sequences, about 20% of them seen once, and the ten largest clones take roughly a sixth. Per the germline V gene, CDR1 is SGHTA and CDR2 is FQGNSA. Between the trimmed V and J ends, which lost 4 bases and 0 bases, there was a span of 12 bases. The CDR3 is 16 residues long. This clonotype was recorded a few times. Its antigen is unknown. The source of this sequence is a male donor with ankylosing spondylitis. The chain combines TRBV7-2 with TRBJ2-2; D ambiguous. Specimen: blood, either unsorted or a sorted T cell fraction (not recorded which). In DNA, the CDR3 is TGTGCCAGCAGCTCTCTTCTTTCAGCGAACACCGGGGAGCTGTTTTTT. Translating gives CASSSLLSANTGELFF.